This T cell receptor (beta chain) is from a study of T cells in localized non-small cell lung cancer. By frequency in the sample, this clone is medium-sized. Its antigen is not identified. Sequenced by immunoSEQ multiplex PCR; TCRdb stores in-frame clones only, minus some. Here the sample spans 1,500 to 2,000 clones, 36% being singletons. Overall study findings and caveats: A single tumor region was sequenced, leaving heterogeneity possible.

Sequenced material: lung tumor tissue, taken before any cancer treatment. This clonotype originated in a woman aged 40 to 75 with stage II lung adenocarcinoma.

The CDR3 protein is CASSIQGIGEKLFF. CDR3 nucleotides: TGTGCCAGCAGCATACAGGGTATCGGTGAAAAACTGTTTTTT. This chain joins TRBV11-3 and TRBJ1-4; maybe TRBD1 (6 bases). Germline V CDR1 and CDR2: SGHNT, YENEEA. This CDR3 contains 14 residues. V lost 5 bases to trimming and J lost 7 bases, with 14 bases between them.